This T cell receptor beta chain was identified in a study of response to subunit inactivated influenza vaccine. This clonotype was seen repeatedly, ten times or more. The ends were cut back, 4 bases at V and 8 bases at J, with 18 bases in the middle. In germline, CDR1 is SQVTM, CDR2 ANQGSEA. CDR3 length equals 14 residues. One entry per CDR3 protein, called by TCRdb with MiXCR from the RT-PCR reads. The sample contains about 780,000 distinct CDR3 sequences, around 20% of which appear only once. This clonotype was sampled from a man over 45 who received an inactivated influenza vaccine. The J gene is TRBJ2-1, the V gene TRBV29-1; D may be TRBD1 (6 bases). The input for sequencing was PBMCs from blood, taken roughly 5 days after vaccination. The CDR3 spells CSVGLGGVGYEQFF. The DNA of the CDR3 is TGCAGCGTTGGGCTAGGGGGAGTGGGATATGAGCAGTTCTTC.